The 12 T cell receptor beta chains listed next were all sequenced from one sample in a study of spatial heterogeneity in lung cancer. As for time point: blood at routine non-recurrence follow-up after resection. TCRdb re-called the 5' RACE reads through MiXCR, storing one row per CDR3 protein. The table has 35,000 to 55,000 distinct CDR3 sequences, roughly 12% seen once; the top ten hold roughly a third. The sample consisted of PBMCs, taken at follow-up. Source of these receptors: a male donor with early-stage non-small cell lung cancer.

The CDR3 nucleotides are TGTGCCAGCAGCCAACCGGGACTAGTCGGGACTACAGAGACCCAGTACTTC. Protein sequence: CASSQPGLVGTTETQYF. This chain uses TRBV5-4 with TRBJ2-5, with 8 bases fitting TRBD2. CDR3 length: 17 amino acids. Trimming cost V 4 bases and J 4 bases; bases outside gene matches: 15. In germline, CDR1 is SGHNT, CDR2 YYREEE (reference sequence). The variable domain in full, with the rest retrieved from reference TRBV5-4 and TRBJ2-5, is ETGVTQSPTHLIKTRGQQVTLRCSSQSGHNTVSWYQQALGQGPQFIFQYYREEENGRGNFPPRFSGLQFPNYSSELNVNALELDDSALYLCASSQPGLVGTTETQYFGPGTRLLVL.

This clonotype was seen ten or more times. The gene calls are TRBV12-3 or TRBV12-4 and TRBJ2-1; D remains ambiguous. Trimming pared 7 bases from V and 4 bases from J, leaving 11 bases between. The CDR3 consists of 13 residues. This chain's CDR3 is CASTLGLYNEQFF. In DNA, the CDR3 is TGTGCCAGCACCTTAGGTCTATACAATGAGCAGTTCTTC.

This clonotype has at least ten counts. The chain is built from TRBV12-5 and TRBJ1-1, with 9 bases aligning to TRBD1. This CDR3 is 14 amino acids long. Germline CDR1 LGHNT, CDR2 FRNRAP. J gave up 1 base and V 8 bases, and 5 bases lay outside the gene matches. CDR3 amino acids: CASSEQGANTEAFF. The CDR3 DNA sequence: TGTGCTAGTTCTGAACAGGGGGCGAACACTGAAGCTTTCTTT. The complete variable domain, with remaining parts taken from reference TRBV12-5 and TRBJ1-1, reads DARVTQTPRHKVTEMGQEVTMRCQPILGHNTVFWYRQTMMQGLELLAYFRNRAPLDDSGMPKDRFSAEMPDATLATLKIQPSEPRDSAVYFCASSEQGANTEAFFGQGTRLTVV.

The V and J genes are TRBV6-2 or TRBV6-3 and TRBJ2-7, with a weak D call TRBD2 (5 bases). The germline V gene has CDR1 MNHEY and CDR2 SVGEGT. CDR3 size: 14 residues. The V end was cut by 6 bases, the J end by 3 bases, with 15 bases between. CDR3 region: CASRAGVAGYEQYF. The CDR3 coding sequence is TGTGCCAGCAGAGCCGGGGTAGCCGGCTACGAGCAGTACTTC.

This clonotype has ten or more counts. The CDR3 is CASSPRGGGWQFF. As DNA, the CDR3 is TGTGCCAGCTCACCAAGAGGGGGCGGTTGGCAGTTCTTC. The chain is built from TRBV18 and TRBJ2-1; 7 positions match TRBD1. The CDR3 extends over 13 amino acids. Trimming took 2 bases from V and 12 from J; bases not matched to a gene: 7. Germline V gene data show CDR1 as KGHSH and CDR2 as LQKENI.

This clonotype came up a few times. V usage is TRBV30 and J usage is TRBJ2-7; D gene ambiguous. Germline V gene data show CDR1 as GTSNPN and CDR2 as SVGIG (reference sequence). The CDR3 length is 11 residues. The V end was cut by 2 bases, the J end by 5 bases, with 7 bases between. CDR3 loop: CAWSLDHEQYF. CDR3 bases: TGTGCCTGGAGTCTGGACCACGAGCAGTACTTC.

This clonotype was seen repeatedly, ten times or more. The genes are TRBV12-3 or TRBV12-4 and TRBJ2-7; 9 positions match TRBD1. V was pared by 6 bases and J by 5 bases, with 11 bases of the junction left unmatched. The CDR3 is 15 residues long. DNA for the CDR3: TGTGCCAGCAGCCGTAACAGGGGGCTCTGGGACGAGCAGTACTTC. It yields the protein CASSRNRGLWDEQYF.

The table lists this clonotype with many counts. The rearrangement links TRBV5-1 to TRBJ1-5; perhaps TRBD1 as D (5 bases). The V end was cut by 5 bases, the J end by 4 bases, with 10 bases between. There are 13 residues in the CDR3. Germline values: CDR1 SGHRS, CDR2 YFSETQ. The CDR3 sequence is CASSWDQNQPQHF. As DNA, the CDR3 is TGCGCCAGCAGTTGGGACCAAAATCAGCCCCAGCATTTT.

The chain is built from TRBV5-1 and TRBJ2-1, with 10 positions matching TRBD2. Germline CDR1 and CDR2: SGHRS and YFSETQ. With 0 bases clipped from V and 9 bases from J, the junction kept 6 bases outside the gene matches. The CDR3 contains 15 residues. The CDR3: CASSLVGTSAVEQFF. The CDR3 nucleotides read TGCGCCAGCAGCTTGGTCGGGACTAGCGCCGTTGAGCAGTTCTTC. The full variable domain, with the rest looked up from reference TRBV5-1 and TRBJ2-1, is KAGVTQTPRYLIKTRGQQVTLSCSPISGHRSVSWYQQTPGQGLQFLFEYFSETQRNKGNFPGRFSGRQFSNSRSEMNVSTLELGDSALYLCASSLVGTSAVEQFFGPGTRLTVL.

This clonotype was counted many times. DNA for the CDR3: TGCGCCAGCAGCCACAGACCACAAAACATTCAGTACTTC. Amino acid sequence: CASSHRPQNIQYF. The J gene is TRBJ2-4, the V gene TRBV4-3; D uncertain. V shed 3 bases and J shed 5 bases, with 8 bases lying between them. There are 13 residues in the CDR3. Per the germline V gene, CDR1 is LGHNA and CDR2 is YSLEER.

A few counts support this clonotype. The chain combines TRBV5-6 with TRBJ2-7; 9 positions match TRBD1. Germline V gene lookup returns CDR1 SGHDT and CDR2 YYEEEE. The CDR3 has 16 residues. Trimming cost V 1 base and J 0 bases; bases outside gene matches: 5. CDR3 protein: CASSLSGTGSSYEQYF. CDR3 bases: TGTGCCAGCAGCTTGAGCGGGACAGGGAGCTCCTACGAGCAGTACTTC. Filled out from reference TRBV5-6 and TRBJ2-7, the complete variable domain reads DAGVTQSPTHLIKTRGQQVTLRCSPKSGHDTVSWYQQALGQGPQFIFQYYEEEERQRGNFPDRFSGHQFPNYSSELNVNALLLGDSALYLCASSLSGTGSSYEQYFGPGTRLTVT.

V and J are TRBV29-1 and TRBJ1-2; the D gene is possibly TRBD1 (6 bases). In germline, CDR1 is SQVTM, CDR2 ANQGSEA. V was clipped by 4 bases and J by 8 bases, with 17 bases between them. The CDR3 has 13 residues. For the CDR3, the DNA is TGCAGCGTTGTATACACAGGGCTCGGAGGCTACACCTTC. Amino acids: CSVVYTGLGGYTF.